This T cell receptor (beta chain) was captured in a study of cytomegalovirus exposure and HLA in healthy donors. For this clone: What it binds is unknown.

Broader study findings: TCR beta sequences reportedly predicted the HLA-A and HLA-B alleles of most subjects accurately.

60 Vbeta and 13 Jbeta primers were used in PCR. The protocol was immunoSEQ multiplex PCR, while the TCRdb copy is restricted to in-frame clones and leaves out a portion. The sample consists of some 120,000 clones, 9.5% of them appearing once. Trimming at V came to 1 base and at J to 4 bases, leaving 4 bases not matched to a gene. Germline V gives CDR1 SGHVS, CDR2 FNYEAQ. This CDR3 is built from 16 residues. This rearrangement joins TRBV7-6 to TRBJ2-1; TRBD1 agrees at 10 bases. Sequenced: PBMCs. This receptor was identified in a man in his thirties or forties in good health and CMV-seronegative. The CDR3 is CASSLVGGQGYNEQFF. The DNA for the CDR3 is TGTGCCAGCAGCTTAGTAGGGGGACAGGGGTACAATGAGCAGTTCTTC.